Presented here are 10 T cell receptor beta chains from one specimen sequenced in a study of T cells in Graves' hyperthyroidism and ophthalmopathy. TCR beta CDR3 region amplification was performed from RNA transcripts. The HTBI primer set drove a first-round RT-PCR of the TCR CDR3. TCRdb fed the multiplex PCR reads into MiXCR, producing one record per CDR3 protein. This sample carries under 250,000 distinct CDR3 sequences, 15% to 20% of them seen once, and the ten largest clones take under 65%. Sequences were obtained from blood. The receptor source for this set is a man in his fifties with Graves' hyperthyroidism.

J is TRBJ2-7 and V is TRBV25-1, with D unclear. CDR1 and CDR2 (germline): MGHDK, SYGVNS. The CDR3 extends over 13 amino acids. Trimming took 3 bases from V and 0 from J, leaving 6 bases between them. Here the CDR3 DNA reads TGTGCCAGCAGTGACGATCTCTCCTACGAGCAGTACTTC. This translates into CASSDDLSYEQYF.

This clonotype has a count of ten or more. This chain uses TRBV2 with TRBJ2-2; TRBD1 matches at 11 bases. The CDR3 consists of 14 residues. Germline CDR1 and CDR2: SNHLY and FYNNEI. V dropped 6 bases and J dropped 6; count of bases not matched to a gene: 3. The CDR3 sequence is CASRGQGVSGELFF. The DNA of the CDR3 is TGTGCCAGCAGGGGACAGGGGGTCTCCGGGGAGCTGTTTTTT.

This clonotype was counted ten times or more. This chain uses TRBV7-8 with TRBJ2-4; perhaps TRBD1 as D (6 bases). The CDR3 covers 16 residues. Deletions cut 5 bases from V and 3 bases from J, with 17 bases between. Germline V gives CDR1 SGHVS, CDR2 FQNEAQ. The DNA for the CDR3 is TGTGCCAGCAGCCAAAACCCGGGACACCTCAAAAACATTCAGTACTTC. Its protein is CASSQNPGHLKNIQYF.

In regard to this clonotype: Its ends do not fully match the called genes, so a read error is possible. The genes are TRBV27 and TRBJ2-7; D ambiguous. The CDR3 extends over 14 amino acids. From germline, CDR1 is MNHEY and CDR2 SMNVEV (reference sequence). As DNA, the CDR3 is TGTGCCAGCAGTATATCTGCAGCTAGCTACGAGCAGTACTTC. Translation gives CASSISAASYEQYF.

The J gene is TRBJ1-2, the V gene TRBV3-1, with 10 bases matching TRBD1. J was trimmed by 6 bases and V by 4 bases; bases with no gene match: 8. The germline CDR1 and CDR2 sequences are LGHDT and YNNKEL (reference sequence). CDR3 length equals 15 residues. The CDR3 loop reads CASSPGTGDGNGYTF. CDR3 DNA sequence: TGTGCCAGCAGCCCTGGGACAGGGGACGGCAATGGCTACACCTTC.

Concerning this clonotype: At one end the junction does not follow the germline gene, possibly because of a read error. The CDR3 DNA follows: TGTGCTAGCAGCGCCTGGGGGGCCGACCAAGAGACCCAGTACTTC. Encoded protein: CASSAWGADQETQYF. V is TRBV7-7 and J is TRBJ2-5; D possibly uses TRBD1 or TRBD2 (6 bases each). This CDR3 has 15 amino acids. Germline loops: CDR1 SSHAT, CDR2 FNYEAQ (reference sequence).

This clonotype was detected ten times or more. The chain joins TRBV12-3 or TRBV12-4 to TRBJ1-2; D gene ambiguous. V was shortened by 1 base and J by 2 bases, with 11 bases between the two germline ends. There are 15 residues in the CDR3. CDR3 region: CASSLGLGQNYGYTF. Written as DNA, the CDR3 is TGTGCCAGCAGTTTAGGGCTCGGGCAAAACTATGGCTACACCTTC.

This clonotype was recorded at least ten times. J is TRBJ1-6 and V is TRBV7-9; D perhaps matches TRBD1 (6 bases). The CDR3 extends over 14 amino acids. The germline V gene has CDR1 SEHNR and CDR2 FQNEAQ (reference sequence). V lost 0 bases to trimming and J lost 10 bases, with 10 bases between them. CDR3 coding DNA: TGTGCCAGCAGCTTAGCCTCGGACAGCTCACCCCTCCACTTT. Its protein product is CASSLASDSSPLHF.

This clonotype appeared many times. The J gene is TRBJ1-4, the V gene TRBV27; tentative D call: TRBD1 (5 bases). The CDR3 has 14 residues. Germline CDR1 and CDR2: MNHEY and SMNVEV (reference sequence). V dropped 3 bases and J dropped 7 bases, with 12 bases sitting between them. The CDR3 sequence is CASSFQGNGEKLFF. CDR3 coding DNA: TGTGCCAGCAGTTTTCAGGGCAATGGTGAAAAACTGTTTTTT.

At least ten counts were recorded for this clonotype. The chain couples TRBV6-1 to TRBJ1-5; a weak D match, TRBD1 (5 bases). The CDR3 loop spans 16 amino acids. Germline V gives CDR1 MNHNS, CDR2 SASEGT. The ends were cut back, 7 bases at V and 7 bases at J, with 23 bases in the middle. The CDR3 loop reads CASTPYATVASQPQHF. CDR3 bases: TGTGCCAGCACCCCTTACGCGACAGTTGCTAGCCAGCCCCAGCATTTT.